Described below is a single T cell receptor (beta chain) sequence and its context. Both 60 Vbeta primers and 13 Jbeta primers went into the PCR. Generated by immunoSEQ multiplex PCR, the TCRdb table keeps only in-frame clones and is missing some. The sample lists some 180,000 clones; roughly 87% were seen once. The germline V gene encodes CDR1 SGHTA and CDR2 FQGNSA. The CDR3 runs to 14 residues. Trimming stripped 0 bases from V and 0 bases from J, with 5 bases between. This specimen comes from a study of cytomegalovirus exposure and HLA in healthy donors. Sequenced input: PBMCs. V is TRBV7-2 and J is TRBJ1-1, with D maybe TRBD1 (5 bases). This sequence originates from a middle-aged man in good health and CMV-seronegative. CDR3: CASSLAGVNTEAFF. For the CDR3, the DNA is TGTGCCAGCAGCTTAGCAGGGGTGAACACTGAAGCTTTCTTT.